This T cell receptor (beta chain) was sequenced for a study of cytomegalovirus exposure and HLA in healthy donors. Broader study findings: From TCR beta sequences, most subjects' HLA-A and HLA-B alleles were reportedly predicted accurately.

Details on this clone: Its antigen is as yet unknown.

Both 60 Vbeta primers and 13 Jbeta primers went into the PCR. TCRdb's copy holds only in-frame clones and misses some; the assay was immunoSEQ multiplex PCR. Here the sample spans about 120,000 clones, roughly two thirds being singletons. The TCR was taken from a man under 40 in good health and CMV-seropositive. Sequencing used PBMCs.

CDR3 sequence reads: CASSVHPGTGGLRDWYNEQFF. DNA of the CDR3: TGTGCCAGCAGCGTCCATCCCGGGACAGGGGGTTTAAGGGATTGGTACAATGAGCAGTTCTTC. This rearrangement joins TRBV9 to TRBJ2-1; TRBD1 agrees at 11 bases. CDR1 is SGDLS, CDR2 YYNGEE, per germline. The CDR3 has 21 amino acids. Unmatched junction bases numbered 20, after V lost 2 bases and J lost 4 bases.